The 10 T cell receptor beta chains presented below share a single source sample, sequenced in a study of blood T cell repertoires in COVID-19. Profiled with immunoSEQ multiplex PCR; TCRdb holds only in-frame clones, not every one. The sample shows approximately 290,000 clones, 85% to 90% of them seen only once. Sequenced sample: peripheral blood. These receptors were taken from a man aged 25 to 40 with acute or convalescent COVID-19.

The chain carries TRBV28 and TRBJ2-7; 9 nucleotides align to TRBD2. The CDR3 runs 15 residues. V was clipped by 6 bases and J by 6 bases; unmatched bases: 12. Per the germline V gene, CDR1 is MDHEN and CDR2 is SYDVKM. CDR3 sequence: CASRPPGTSLSEQYF. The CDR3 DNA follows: TGTGCCAGCAGGCCCCCCGGGACTAGCTTGTCCGAGCAGTACTTC.

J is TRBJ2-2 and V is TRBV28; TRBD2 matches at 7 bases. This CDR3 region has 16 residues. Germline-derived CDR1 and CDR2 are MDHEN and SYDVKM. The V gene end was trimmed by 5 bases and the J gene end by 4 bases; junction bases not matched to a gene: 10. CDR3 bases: TGTGCCAGCAGTATGGTGAGGCTAGCGGCCACCGGGGAGCTGTTTTTT. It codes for CASSMVRLAATGELFF.

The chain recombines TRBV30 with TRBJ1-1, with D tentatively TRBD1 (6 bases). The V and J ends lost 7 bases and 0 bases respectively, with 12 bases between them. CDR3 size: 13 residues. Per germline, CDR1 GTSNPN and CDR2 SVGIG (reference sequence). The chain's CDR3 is CAFKGQLNTEAFF. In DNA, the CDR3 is TGTGCCTTCAAAGGACAGTTGAACACTGAAGCTTTCTTT.

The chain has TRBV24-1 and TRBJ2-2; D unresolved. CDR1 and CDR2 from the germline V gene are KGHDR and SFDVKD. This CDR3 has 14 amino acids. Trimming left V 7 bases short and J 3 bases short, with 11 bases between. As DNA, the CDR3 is TGTGCCACCAGGGCCGACACTTACACCGGGGAGCTGTTTTTT. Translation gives CATRADTYTGELFF.

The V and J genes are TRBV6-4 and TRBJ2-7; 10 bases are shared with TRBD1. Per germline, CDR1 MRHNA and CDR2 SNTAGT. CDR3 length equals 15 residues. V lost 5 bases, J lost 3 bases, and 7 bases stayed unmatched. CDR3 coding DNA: TGTGCCAGCAGTCATGACCGGGACAGGGGCTACGAGCAGTACTTC. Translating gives CASSHDRDRGYEQYF.

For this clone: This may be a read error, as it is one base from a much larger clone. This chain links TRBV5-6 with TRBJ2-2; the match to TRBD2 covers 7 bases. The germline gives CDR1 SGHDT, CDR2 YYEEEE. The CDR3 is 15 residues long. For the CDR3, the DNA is TGTGCCAGCAGCTTTTTCGGGAGGAACGCCGGGGAGCTGTTTTTT. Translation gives CASSFFGRNAGELFF.

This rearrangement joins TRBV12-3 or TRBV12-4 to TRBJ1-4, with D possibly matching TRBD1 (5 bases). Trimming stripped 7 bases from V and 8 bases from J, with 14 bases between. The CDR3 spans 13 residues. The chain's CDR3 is CASTPGLSEKLFF. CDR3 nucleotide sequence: TGTGCCAGCACACCGGGACTCTCGGAAAAACTGTTTTTT.

The chain's CDR3 is CASSITGNPSEKLFF. CDR3 bases: TGTGCCAGCAGCATTACAGGGAACCCCAGTGAAAAACTGTTTTTT. The chain is built from TRBV6-5 and TRBJ1-4; a weak D match, TRBD1 (6 bases). The germline CDR1 and CDR2 sequences are MNHEY and SVGAGI. CDR3 length: 15 residues. V was cut by 6 bases and J by 7 bases, with 18 bases left in between.

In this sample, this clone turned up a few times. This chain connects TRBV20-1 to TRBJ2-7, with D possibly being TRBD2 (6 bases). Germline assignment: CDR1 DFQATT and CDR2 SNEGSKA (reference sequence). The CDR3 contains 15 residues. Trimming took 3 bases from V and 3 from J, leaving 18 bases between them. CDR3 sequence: CSASRRGAGLYEQYF. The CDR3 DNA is TGCAGTGCTAGTCGAAGAGGTGCGGGGCTCTACGAGCAGTACTTC.

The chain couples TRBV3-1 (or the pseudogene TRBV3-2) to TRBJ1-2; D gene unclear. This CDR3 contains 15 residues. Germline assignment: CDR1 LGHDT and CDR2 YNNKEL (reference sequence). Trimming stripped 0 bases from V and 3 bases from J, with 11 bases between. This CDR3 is CASSQEANGYYGYTF. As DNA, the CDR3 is TGTGCCAGCAGCCAAGAGGCTAACGGGTACTATGGCTACACCTTC.